These 31 T cell receptor beta chains were sequenced from one sample in a study of shared clonotypes between healthy human individuals. TCRdb keeps only in-frame clones here, not all; method: immunoSEQ multiplex PCR. This sample yields roughly 510,000 clones, of which 75% to 80% are seen a single time; around 12% belongs to the top ten. Source material: PBMCs. The receptors derive from a woman aged 40 to 49 in good health. Some clones in this sample may be carry-over from other donors' samples.

Notes on this clone: This specimen includes other DNA sequences encoding the same CDR3. V is TRBV5-8 and J is TRBJ2-1; a weak D match, TRBD1 (6 bases). CDR3 size: 15 residues. V lost 0 bases to trimming and J lost 1 base, with 8 bases between them. In germline, CDR1 is SGHTS, CDR2 YDEGEE. CDR3 nucleotide sequence: TGTGCCAGCAGCTTGGCCCAGGGGTCCTACAATGAGCAGTTCTTC. This translates into CASSLAQGSYNEQFF.

The gene calls are TRBV9 and TRBJ1-2; 9 bases fit TRBD1. This CDR3 region has 14 residues. CDR1 and CDR2 (germline): SGDLS, YYNGEE. V was pared by 3 bases and J by 1 base, with 1 base of the junction left unmatched. In nucleotides, the CDR3 is TGTGCCAGCAGCGGGGGACAGGGTAACTATGGCTACACCTTC. Translated, it gives CASSGGQGNYGYTF.

This chain links TRBV6-1 with TRBJ2-7; perhaps TRBD1 as D (5 bases). The CDR3 has 15 residues. Trimming pared 2 bases from V and 3 bases from J, leaving 14 bases between. Germline V lookup: CDR1 MNHNS, CDR2 SASEGT. The CDR3 bases are TGTGCCAGCAGTGAATCACCTGGGCAGGGCTACGAGCAGTACTTC. Translated, it gives CASSESPGQGYEQYF.

The V gene is TRBV15, the J gene TRBJ1-1; tentative D call: TRBD1 (5 bases). CDR1 and CDR2 (germline): LNHNV, YYDKDF (reference sequence). The V gene lost 0 bases and the J gene lost 7 bases, with 6 bases spanning the gap. This CDR3 region has 12 residues. CDR3 bases: TGTGCCACCAGCAGAGAAGGGGATGAAGCTTTCTTT. Encoded protein: CATSREGDEAFF.

The chain joins TRBV19 to TRBJ1-2; 8 positions agree with TRBD1. CDR3 length: 15 amino acids. CDR1 and CDR2 from the germline V gene are LNHDA and SQIVND (reference sequence). The V gene end was trimmed by 2 bases and the J gene end by 0 bases; junction bases not matched to a gene: 2. The CDR3 loop is CASSILDRANYGYTF. CDR3 in DNA: TGTGCCAGTAGTATATTGGACAGGGCTAACTATGGCTACACCTTC.

V is TRBV18 and J is TRBJ2-7; a possible D gene is TRBD1 (5 bases). Germline-derived CDR1 and CDR2 are KGHSH and LQKENI. CDR3 length: 14 amino acids. V was shortened by 2 bases and J by 2 bases, with 10 bases between the two germline ends. CDR3 protein: CASSPEQVTYEQYF. CDR3 bases: TGTGCCAGCTCACCAGAACAGGTGACCTACGAGCAGTACTTC.

The rearrangement uses TRBV29-1 and TRBJ2-5; D might be TRBD1 (5 bases). CDR1 is SQVTM, CDR2 ANQGSEA, per germline. Trimming took 4 bases from V and 1 from J, leaving 13 bases between them. The CDR3 covers 14 residues. The CDR3 spells CSVGTRTSQETQYF. The CDR3 DNA sequence: TGCAGCGTTGGGACAAGGACATCCCAAGAGACCCAGTACTTC.

This chain connects TRBV19 to TRBJ1-2; no definite D call. Germline V gives CDR1 LNHDA, CDR2 SQIVND (reference sequence). With 10 bases removed from V and 2 bases from J, the gap between germline ends came to 11 bases. CDR3 size: 12 residues. This chain's CDR3 is CATPGRNYGYTF. The CDR3 region has the DNA TGTGCCACCCCGGGGAGAAACTATGGCTACACCTTC.

This sequence joins TRBV11-2 and TRBJ2-2; D is unresolved. CDR1 and CDR2 (germline): SGHAT, FQNNGV. The CDR3 runs to 14 residues. V lost 4 bases and J 3 bases, leaving 9 bases between the germline ends. The DNA of the CDR3 is TGTGCCAGCAGCTGGAATGGGCACACCGGGGAGCTGTTTTTT. Its translation: CASSWNGHTGELFF.

This clone was seen only once. The chain uses TRBV29-1 and TRBJ2-1, with a possible D match to TRBD1 (5 bases). Trimming took off 1 base at V and 3 bases at J, with 7 bases between the two ends. This CDR3 contains 13 residues. Germline V gene lookup returns CDR1 SQVTM and CDR2 ANQGSEA. CDR3: CSVEVDSYNEQFF. In DNA form, the CDR3 reads TGCAGCGTTGAAGTTGACAGCTACAATGAGCAGTTCTTC.

This clone appeared a few times. The same CDR3 is also encoded by other DNA sequences in this sample. The rearrangement uses TRBV20-1 and TRBJ2-5, with D unclear. Looked up from germline, CDR1 is DFQATT and CDR2 is SNEGSKA (reference sequence). CDR3 length: 10 amino acids. V was cut by 3 bases and J by 1 base, with 0 bases left in between. CDR3 in amino acids: CSASQETQYF. CDR3 sequence (DNA): TGCAGTGCTAGCCAAGAGACCCAGTACTTC.

V is TRBV28 and J is TRBJ2-7, with 9 positions matching TRBD1. The CDR3 sequence is 16 residues long. With V trimmed by 5 bases and J by 2 bases, 10 bases remained unmatched. In germline, CDR1 is MDHEN, CDR2 SYDVKM. The CDR3 nucleotides read TGTGCCAGCAGTCCGCGACGACAGGGGGGAGCCTACGAGCAGTACTTC. Protein sequence: CASSPRRQGGAYEQYF.

The chain is built from TRBV19 and TRBJ1-3; D is unclear. The better agreement between TRBJ2-2 and the DNA end casts doubt on the J call. Germline CDR1 LNHDA, CDR2 SQIVND (reference sequence). There are 14 residues in the CDR3. CDR3: CASSIRGNTGELFF. In DNA, the CDR3 is TGTGCCAGTAGTATAAGAGGGAACACCGGGGAGCTGTTTTTT.

The gene calls are TRBV27 and TRBJ1-1; D unclear. V was shortened by 3 bases and J by 1 base, with 12 bases between the two germline ends. Germline V gene data show CDR1 as MNHEY and CDR2 as SMNVEV (reference sequence). The CDR3 is 15 amino acids. The CDR3 DNA sequence: TGTGCCAGCAGTTTTAAGGCCCGAGAGAACACTGAAGCTTTCTTT. This sequence encodes CASSFKARENTEAFF.

The chain carries TRBV18 and TRBJ2-7; D may correspond to TRBD1 or TRBD2 (5 bases each). V dropped 2 bases and J dropped 4 bases, with 12 bases sitting between them. The germline V gene has CDR1 KGHSH and CDR2 LQKENI. The CDR3 consists of 14 residues. The CDR3 is CASSPGPGQYEQYF. For the CDR3, the DNA is TGTGCCAGCTCACCAGGCCCGGGGCAATACGAGCAGTACTTC.

The V call is TRBV28, the J call TRBJ2-7; D is uncertain. Trimming removed 3 bases from V and 0 bases from J, with 12 bases in between. CDR1 is MDHEN, CDR2 SYDVKM, per germline. CDR3 size: 15 residues. CDR3 nucleotide sequence: TGTGCCAGCAGTTTCTCGGTGGGCGGCTCCTACGAGCAGTACTTC. This translates into CASSFSVGGSYEQYF. Complete variable domain (other parts from reference TRBV28 and TRBJ2-7): DVKVTQSSRYLVKRTGEKVFLECVQDMDHENMFWYRQDPGLGLRLIYFSYDVKMKEKGDIPEGYSVSREKKERFSLILESASTNQTSMYLCASSFSVGGSYEQYFGPGTRLTVT.

The chain links TRBV7-6 to TRBJ1-1; D perhaps matches TRBD1 (5 bases). The CDR3 runs 15 residues. Trimming left V 1 base short and J 0 bases short, with 9 bases between. Germline V gene data show CDR1 as SGHVS and CDR2 as FNYEAQ. The CDR3 here is CASSLGGVMNTEAFF. The CDR3 region has the DNA TGTGCCAGCAGCTTAGGAGGGGTCATGAACACTGAAGCTTTCTTT. Combining the CDR3 with reference TRBV7-6 and TRBJ1-1 gives the whole variable domain GAGVSQSPRYKVTKRGQDVALRCDPISGHVSLYWYRQALGQGPEFLTYFNYEAQQDKSGLPNDRFSAERPEGSISTLTIQRTEQRDSAMYRCASSLGGVMNTEAFFGQGTRLTVV.

This chain joins TRBV7-2 and TRBJ2-5; possible D gene TRBD1, 5 bases. Per the germline V gene, CDR1 is SGHTA and CDR2 is FQGNSA. The CDR3 covers 12 residues. The V end was cut by 8 bases, the J end by 0 bases, with 7 bases between. This CDR3 is CASGANQETQYF. The CDR3 DNA reads TGTGCCAGCGGGGCTAACCAAGAGACCCAGTACTTC.

The chain is built from TRBV15 and TRBJ1-2, with D unclear. V was cut by 0 bases and J by 7 bases, with 15 bases left in between. Germline V gene sequence: CDR1 LNHNV, CDR2 YYDKDF (reference sequence). The CDR3 length is 15 residues. The CDR3 nucleotides are TGTGCCACCAGCAGAGATAAACAGCTCGGCGGTGGCTACACCTTC. The encoded protein is CATSRDKQLGGGYTF. Variable domain in full (rest from reference TRBV15 and TRBJ1-2): DAMVIQNPRYQVTQFGKPVTLSCSQTLNHNVMYWYQQKSSQAPKLLFHYYDKDFNNEADTPDNFQSRRPNTSFCFLDIRSPGLGDTAMYLCATSRDKQLGGGYTFGSGTRLTVV.

CDR3: CASSVVGDGGNEQFF. DNA of the CDR3: TGTGCCAGCAGCGTAGTGGGGGATGGGGGCAATGAGCAGTTCTTC. V gene TRBV9 combines with J gene TRBJ2-1; D might be TRBD1 or TRBD2, each matching 5 bases. The CDR3 totals 15 residues. CDR1 SGDLS and CDR2 YYNGEE come from the germline V gene. The V and J ends lost 0 bases and 6 bases respectively, with 13 bases between them.

The J gene is TRBJ1-3, the V gene TRBV6-4; D is uncertain. This CDR3 contains 16 residues. The V gene lost 0 bases and the J gene lost 1 base, with 10 bases spanning the gap. CDR1 and CDR2 from the germline V gene are MRHNA and SNTAGT. As DNA, the CDR3 is TGTGCCAGCAGTGACTCGAGGTCAGAGTCTGGAAACACCATATATTTT. Amino acids: CASSDSRSESGNTIYF.

This chain uses TRBV7-2 with TRBJ1-1; 7 bases line up with TRBD1. Trimming took 5 bases from V and 2 from J; bases not matched to a gene: 8. Germline loops: CDR1 SGHTA, CDR2 FQGNSA. The CDR3 contains 15 residues. The CDR3 bases are TGTGCCAGCAGCCCGTCGACAGGGTTTAACACTGAAGCTTTCTTT. This translates into CASSPSTGFNTEAFF.

This sequence joins TRBV10-3 and TRBJ2-2; 7 bases map to TRBD2. This CDR3 is 13 amino acids long. Unmatched junction bases numbered 4, after V lost 7 bases and J lost 5 bases. CDR1 and CDR2 from the germline V gene are ENHRY and SYGVKD. The CDR3 coding sequence is TGTGCCATCAACTCCGGGGGGACCGGGGAGCTGTTTTTT. Encoded protein: CAINSGGTGELFF.

This clone showed up just once. V is TRBV28 and J is TRBJ2-2, with D possibly TRBD2 on 5 matching bases. The CDR3 consists of 13 residues. Germline V gene sequence: CDR1 MDHEN, CDR2 SYDVKM. The ends were cut back, 6 bases at V and 4 bases at J, with 9 bases in the middle. The CDR3 sequence is CASRLGGTGELFF. In DNA form, the CDR3 reads TGTGCCAGCAGGCTTGGAGGCACCGGGGAGCTGTTTTTT. The whole variable domain, filled in from reference TRBV28 and TRBJ2-2, reads DVKVTQSSRYLVKRTGEKVFLECVQDMDHENMFWYRQDPGLGLRLIYFSYDVKMKEKGDIPEGYSVSREKKERFSLILESASTNQTSMYLCASRLGGTGELFFGEGSRLTVL.

This chain joins TRBV29-1 and TRBJ1-3, with D perhaps matching TRBD1 (5 bases). Trimming cost V 3 bases and J 4 bases, with 13 bases left between them. Germline V CDR1 and CDR2: SQVTM, ANQGSEA. This CDR3 has 14 amino acids. The CDR3 sequence is CSVELTDYGNTIYF. For the CDR3, the DNA is TGCAGCGTTGAGTTGACAGATTACGGAAACACCATATATTTT. Supplemented by reference TRBV29-1 and TRBJ1-3, the full variable domain reads SAVISQKPSRDICQRGTSLTIQCQVDSQVTMMFWYRQQPGQSLTLIATANQGSEATYESGFVIDKFPISRPNLTFSTLTVSNMSPEDSSIYLCSVELTDYGNTIYFGEGSWLTVV.

This clone was recorded once. The V call is TRBV5-1, the J call TRBJ2-1; D is possibly TRBD2 (6 bases). V was shortened by 1 base and J by 0 bases, with 11 bases between the two germline ends. This CDR3 contains 16 residues. Germline lookup yields CDR1 SGHRS and CDR2 YFSETQ. CDR3 protein: CASSLPSASSYNEQFF. The DNA of the CDR3 is TGCGCCAGCAGCTTGCCTAGCGCGAGCTCCTACAATGAGCAGTTCTTC. The entire variable domain, with the rest obtained from reference TRBV5-1 and TRBJ2-1, is as follows: KAGVTQTPRYLIKTRGQQVTLSCSPISGHRSVSWYQQTPGQGLQFLFEYFSETQRNKGNFPGRFSGRQFSNSRSEMNVSTLELGDSALYLCASSLPSASSYNEQFFGPGTRLTVL.

This chain joins TRBV28 and TRBJ1-2; D not certain. The CDR3 is made up of 13 amino acids. Trimming took 5 bases from V and 4 from J, leaving 11 bases between them. Germline assignment: CDR1 MDHEN and CDR2 SYDVKM. Written as DNA, the CDR3 is TGTGCCAGCAGTCTCCACCGGCTCTATGGCTACACCTTC. Its protein product is CASSLHRLYGYTF.

This sequence joins TRBV4-1 and TRBJ2-1; 11 bases map to TRBD2. Germline CDR1 reads MGHRA; CDR2 reads YSYEKL. The CDR3 has 15 amino acids. J lost 9 bases, V lost 0 bases, and 4 bases had no gene match. The CDR3 coding sequence is TGCGCCAGCAGCCAAGATAGCGGGAGGGCCTCTGAGCAGTTCTTC. This sequence encodes CASSQDSGRASEQFF.

The chain joins TRBV6-1 to TRBJ2-7; the D is unclear. The V gene's germline CDR1 is MNHNS and CDR2 SASEGT. The CDR3 is made up of 11 amino acids. V was shortened by 7 bases and J by 3 bases, with 7 bases between the two germline ends. This CDR3 reads CASTDGYEQYF. Written as DNA, the CDR3 is TGTGCCAGCACGGACGGCTACGAGCAGTACTTC.

V usage is TRBV6-4 and J usage is TRBJ1-5, with D hard to call. Trimming took off 2 bases at V and 6 bases at J, with 8 bases between the two ends. This CDR3 contains 13 residues. Per the germline V gene, CDR1 is MRHNA and CDR2 is SNTAGT. CDR3 residues: CASSDDHGQPQHF. The CDR3 region has the DNA TGTGCCAGCAGTGACGACCACGGTCAGCCCCAGCATTTT.

The chain recombines TRBV10-3 with TRBJ1-4; 8 positions agree with TRBD1. Germline loops: CDR1 ENHRY, CDR2 SYGVKD. This CDR3 is 15 amino acids long. Trimming cost V 3 bases and J 6 bases; bases outside gene matches: 6. CDR3 amino acids: CAISDGAGGDEKLFF. CDR3 bases: TGTGCCATCAGTGATGGGGCAGGGGGCGATGAAAAACTGTTTTTT.